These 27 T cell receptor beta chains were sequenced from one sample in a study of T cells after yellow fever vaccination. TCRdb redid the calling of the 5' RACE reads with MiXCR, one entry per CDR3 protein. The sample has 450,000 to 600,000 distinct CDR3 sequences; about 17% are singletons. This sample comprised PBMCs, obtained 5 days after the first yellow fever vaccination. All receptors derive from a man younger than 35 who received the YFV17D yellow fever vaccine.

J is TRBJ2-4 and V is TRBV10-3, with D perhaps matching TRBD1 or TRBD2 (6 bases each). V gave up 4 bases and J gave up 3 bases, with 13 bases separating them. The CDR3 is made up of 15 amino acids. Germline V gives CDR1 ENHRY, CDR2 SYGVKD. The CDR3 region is CAISGGGTSKNIQYF. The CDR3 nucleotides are TGTGCCATCAGTGGGGGCGGGACAAGCAAAAACATTCAGTACTTC.

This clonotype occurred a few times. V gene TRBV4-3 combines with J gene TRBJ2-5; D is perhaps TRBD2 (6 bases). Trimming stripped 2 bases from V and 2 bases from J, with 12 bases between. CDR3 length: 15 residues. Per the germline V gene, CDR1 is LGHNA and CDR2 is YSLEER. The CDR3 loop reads CASSQWRVPQETQYF. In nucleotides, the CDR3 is TGCGCCAGCAGCCAATGGAGGGTCCCGCAAGAGACCCAGTACTTC.

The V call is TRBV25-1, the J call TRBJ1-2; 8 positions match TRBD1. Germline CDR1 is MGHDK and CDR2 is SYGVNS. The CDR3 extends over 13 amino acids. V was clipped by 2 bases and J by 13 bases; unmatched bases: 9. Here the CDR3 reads CASSEGSRGLVTF. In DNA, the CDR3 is TGTGCCAGCAGTGAAGGGAGCAGGGGGCTAGTCACCTTC.

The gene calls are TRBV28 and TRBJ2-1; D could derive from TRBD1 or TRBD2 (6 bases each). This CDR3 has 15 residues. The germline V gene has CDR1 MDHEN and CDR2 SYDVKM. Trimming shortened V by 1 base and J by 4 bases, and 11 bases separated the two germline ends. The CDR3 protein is CASSLYGGRYNEQFF. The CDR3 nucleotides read TGTGCCAGCAGTTTATACGGGGGCCGATACAATGAGCAGTTCTTC.

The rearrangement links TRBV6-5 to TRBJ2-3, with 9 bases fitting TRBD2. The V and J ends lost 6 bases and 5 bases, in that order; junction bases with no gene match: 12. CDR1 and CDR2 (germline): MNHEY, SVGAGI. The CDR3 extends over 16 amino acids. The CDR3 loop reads CASSYGGGGDGDTQYF. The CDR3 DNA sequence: TGTGCCAGCAGCTATGGCGGGGGGGGGGATGGAGATACGCAGTATTTT.

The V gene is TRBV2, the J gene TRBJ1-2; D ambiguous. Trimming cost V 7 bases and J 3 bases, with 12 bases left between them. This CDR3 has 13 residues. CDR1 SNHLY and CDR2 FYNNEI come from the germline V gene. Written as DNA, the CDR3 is TGTGCCAGCAAGAAGGAATCGGACTATGGCTACACCTTC. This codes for CASKKESDYGYTF. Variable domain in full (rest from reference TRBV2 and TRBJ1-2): EPEVTQTPSHQVTQMGQEVILRCVPISNHLYFYWYRQILGQKVEFLVSFYNNEISEKSEIFDDQFSVERPDGSNFTLKIRSTKLEDSAMYFCASKKESDYGYTFGSGTRLTVV.

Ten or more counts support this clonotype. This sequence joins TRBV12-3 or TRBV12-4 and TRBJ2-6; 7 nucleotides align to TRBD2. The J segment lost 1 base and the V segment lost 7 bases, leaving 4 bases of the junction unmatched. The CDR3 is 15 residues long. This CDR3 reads CASNLGGSGANVLTF. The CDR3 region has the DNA TGTGCCAGCAACTTGGGAGGGTCTGGGGCCAACGTCCTGACTTTC.

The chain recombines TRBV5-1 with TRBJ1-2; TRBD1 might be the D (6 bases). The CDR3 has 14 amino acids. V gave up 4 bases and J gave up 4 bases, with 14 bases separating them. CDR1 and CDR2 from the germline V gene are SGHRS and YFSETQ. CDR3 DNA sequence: TGCGCCAGCAGCGAGAGGACAGCTACCTATGGCTACACCTTC. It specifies CASSERTATYGYTF.

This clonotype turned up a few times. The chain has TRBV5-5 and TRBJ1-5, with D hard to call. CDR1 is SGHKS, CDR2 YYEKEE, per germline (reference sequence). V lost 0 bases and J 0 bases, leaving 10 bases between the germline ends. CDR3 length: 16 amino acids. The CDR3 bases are TGTGCCAGCAGCTTGGTGGCAGCGGATAGCAATCAGCCCCAGCATTTT. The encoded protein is CASSLVAADSNQPQHF.

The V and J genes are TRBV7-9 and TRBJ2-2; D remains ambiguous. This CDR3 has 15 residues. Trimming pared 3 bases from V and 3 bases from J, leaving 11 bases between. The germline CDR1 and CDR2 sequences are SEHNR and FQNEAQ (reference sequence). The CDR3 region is CASSFGQAYTGELFF. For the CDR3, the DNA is TGTGCCAGCAGCTTTGGGCAGGCGTACACCGGGGAGCTGTTTTTT.

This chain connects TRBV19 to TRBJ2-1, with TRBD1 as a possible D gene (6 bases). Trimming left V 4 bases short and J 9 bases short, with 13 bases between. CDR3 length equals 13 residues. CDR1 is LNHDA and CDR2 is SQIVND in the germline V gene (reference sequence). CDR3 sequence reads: CASSNRVNGEQFF. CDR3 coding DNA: TGTGCCAGTAGTAACAGGGTTAATGGTGAGCAGTTCTTC.

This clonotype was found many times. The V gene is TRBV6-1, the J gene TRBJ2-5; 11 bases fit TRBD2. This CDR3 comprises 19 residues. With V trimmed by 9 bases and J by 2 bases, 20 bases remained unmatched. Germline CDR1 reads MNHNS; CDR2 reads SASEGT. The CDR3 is CASRSTRKLAGEKQETQYF. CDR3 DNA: TGTGCCAGTCGATCCACCCGAAAACTAGCGGGGGAAAAACAAGAGACCCAGTACTTC.

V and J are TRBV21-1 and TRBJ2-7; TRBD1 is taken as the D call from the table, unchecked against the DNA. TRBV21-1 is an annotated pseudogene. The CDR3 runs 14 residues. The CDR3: CASIGTLSSYEQYV. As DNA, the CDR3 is TGTGCCAGCATAGGGACATTGAGCTCCTACGAGCAGTACGTC.

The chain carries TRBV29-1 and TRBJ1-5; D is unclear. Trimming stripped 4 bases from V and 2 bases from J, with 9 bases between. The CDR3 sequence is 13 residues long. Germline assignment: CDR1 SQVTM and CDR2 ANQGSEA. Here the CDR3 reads CSVGGDGNQPQHF. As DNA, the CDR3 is TGCAGCGTTGGCGGGGATGGCAATCAGCCCCAGCATTTT.

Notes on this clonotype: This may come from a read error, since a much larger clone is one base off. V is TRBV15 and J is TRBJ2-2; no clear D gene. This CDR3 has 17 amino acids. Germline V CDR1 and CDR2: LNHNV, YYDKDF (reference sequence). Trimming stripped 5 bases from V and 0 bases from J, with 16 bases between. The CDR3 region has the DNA TGTGCCACCAGCTTACGCCTCTGGCAACCGAACACCGGGGAGCTGTTTTTT. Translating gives CATSLRLWQPNTGELFF.

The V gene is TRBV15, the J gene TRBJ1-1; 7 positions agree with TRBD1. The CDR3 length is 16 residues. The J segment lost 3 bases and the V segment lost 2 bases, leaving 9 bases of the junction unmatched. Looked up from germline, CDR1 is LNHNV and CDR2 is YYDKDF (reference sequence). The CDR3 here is CATSRRRQGGHTEAFF. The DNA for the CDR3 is TGTGCCACCAGCAGACGAAGACAGGGAGGGCACACTGAAGCTTTCTTT.

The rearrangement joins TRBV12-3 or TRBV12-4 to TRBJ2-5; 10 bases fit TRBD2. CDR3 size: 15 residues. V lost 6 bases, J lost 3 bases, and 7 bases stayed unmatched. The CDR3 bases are TGTGCCAGCAGCCGCGGACTAGCGGCTAAAGAGACCCAGTACTTC. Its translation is CASSRGLAAKETQYF.

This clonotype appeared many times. The CDR3 loop is CASSLGAGTEAFF. The CDR3 DNA follows: TGTGCCAGCAGTTTGGGGGCTGGGACTGAAGCTTTCTTT. The chain links TRBV2 to TRBJ1-1; TRBD1 might be the D (6 bases). Germline V gives CDR1 SNHLY, CDR2 FYNNEI. This CDR3 is built from 13 residues. The V end was cut by 5 bases, the J end by 5 bases, with 12 bases between.

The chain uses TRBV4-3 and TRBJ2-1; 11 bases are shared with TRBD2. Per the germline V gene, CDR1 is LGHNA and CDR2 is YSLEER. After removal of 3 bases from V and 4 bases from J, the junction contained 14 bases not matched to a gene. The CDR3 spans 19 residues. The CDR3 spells CASSHDPGLTSGAYNEQFF. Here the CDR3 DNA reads TGCGCCAGCAGCCACGACCCAGGGTTGACTAGCGGGGCGTACAATGAGCAGTTCTTC.

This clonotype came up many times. The CDR3, as DNA: TGTGCCAGCAGCTCCCAGGGGGCGGGGTCCGAGCAGTACTTC. Its translation: CASSSQGAGSEQYF. The genes are TRBV7-8 and TRBJ2-7; 8 nucleotides line up with TRBD1. The CDR3 loop spans 14 amino acids. J was trimmed by 6 bases and V by 4 bases; bases with no gene match: 8. Germline CDR1 reads SGHVS; CDR2 reads FQNEAQ. Filled out from reference TRBV7-8 and TRBJ2-7, the complete variable domain reads GAGVSQSPRYKVAKRGQDVALRCDPISGHVSLFWYQQALGQGPEFLTYFQNEAQLDKSGLPSDRFFAERPEGSVSTLKIQRTQQEDSAVYLCASSSQGAGSEQYFGPGTRLTVT.

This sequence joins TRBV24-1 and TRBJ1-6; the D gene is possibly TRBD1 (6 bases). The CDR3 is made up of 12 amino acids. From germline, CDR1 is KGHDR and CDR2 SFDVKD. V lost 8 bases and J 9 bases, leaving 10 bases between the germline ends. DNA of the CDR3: TGTGCCACCAAAGGGGGAACTTCACCCCTCCACTTT. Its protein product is CATKGGTSPLHF.

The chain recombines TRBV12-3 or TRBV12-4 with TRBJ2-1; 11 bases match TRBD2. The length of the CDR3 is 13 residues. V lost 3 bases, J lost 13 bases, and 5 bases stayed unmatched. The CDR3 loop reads CASSFSGGAEQFF. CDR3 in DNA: TGTGCCAGCAGTTTTAGCGGGGGGGCCGAACAGTTCTTC.

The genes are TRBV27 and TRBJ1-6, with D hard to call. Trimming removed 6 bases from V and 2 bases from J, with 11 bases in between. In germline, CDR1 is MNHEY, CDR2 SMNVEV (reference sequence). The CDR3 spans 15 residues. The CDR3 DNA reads TGTGCCAGCAGCCCCCTTCTTCCCTATAATTCACCCCTCCACTTT. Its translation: CASSPLLPYNSPLHF.

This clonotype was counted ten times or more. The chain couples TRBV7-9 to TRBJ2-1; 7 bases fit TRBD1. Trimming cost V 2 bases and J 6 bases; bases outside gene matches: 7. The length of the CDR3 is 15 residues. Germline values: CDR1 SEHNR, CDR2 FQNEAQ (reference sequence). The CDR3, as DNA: TGTGCCAGCAGCTTATTGACAGGGTTTTTCAATGAGCAGTTCTTC. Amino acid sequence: CASSLLTGFFNEQFF.

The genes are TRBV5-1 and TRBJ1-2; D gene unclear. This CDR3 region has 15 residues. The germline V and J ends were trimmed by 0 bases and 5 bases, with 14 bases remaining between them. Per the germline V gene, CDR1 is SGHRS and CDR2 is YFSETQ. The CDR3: CASSLEGSRRYGYTF. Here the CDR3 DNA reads TGCGCCAGCAGCTTGGAAGGGTCCCGACGGTATGGCTACACCTTC.

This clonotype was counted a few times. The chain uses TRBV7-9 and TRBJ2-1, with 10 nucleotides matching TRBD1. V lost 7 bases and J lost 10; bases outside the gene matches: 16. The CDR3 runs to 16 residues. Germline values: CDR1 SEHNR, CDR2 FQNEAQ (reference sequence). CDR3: CASTRGTGQGNEEQFF. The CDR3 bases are TGTGCCAGCACCCGAGGGACGGGACAGGGGAACGAGGAGCAGTTCTTC.

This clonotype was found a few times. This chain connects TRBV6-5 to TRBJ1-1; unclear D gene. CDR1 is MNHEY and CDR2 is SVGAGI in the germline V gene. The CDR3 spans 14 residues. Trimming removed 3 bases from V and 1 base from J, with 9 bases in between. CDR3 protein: CASSYLEGNTEAFF. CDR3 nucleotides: TGTGCCAGCAGTTATCTAGAGGGGAACACTGAAGCTTTCTTT.